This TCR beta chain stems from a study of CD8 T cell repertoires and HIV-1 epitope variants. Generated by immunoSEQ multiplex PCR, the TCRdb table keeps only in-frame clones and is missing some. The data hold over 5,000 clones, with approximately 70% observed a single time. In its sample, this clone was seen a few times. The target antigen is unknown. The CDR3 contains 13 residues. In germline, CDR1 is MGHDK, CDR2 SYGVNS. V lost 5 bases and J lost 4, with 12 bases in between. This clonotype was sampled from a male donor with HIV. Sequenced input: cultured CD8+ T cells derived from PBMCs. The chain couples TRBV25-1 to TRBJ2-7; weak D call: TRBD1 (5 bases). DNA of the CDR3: TGTGCCAGCAGTAGGGGCGGCGGTTACGAGCAGTACTTC. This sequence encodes CASSRGGGYEQYF.